These 15 T cell receptor beta chains originate from one sample sequenced in a study of T-cell reconstitution after alpha-beta-depleted transplantation in children. Unique molecular identifiers were incorporated into the prepared TCRbeta library. Each CDR3 protein gets one entry after TCRdb re-called the PCR reads with MiXCR. The sample carries approximately 350,000 distinct CDR3 sequences, around a tenth recorded once. The source material was PBMCs from the stem cell graft donor, sampled from the stem cell graft. Source of these receptors: a human donor who donated a stem cell graft to a child with acute lymphoblastic leukemia.

This clonotype was counted between two and nine times. The rearrangement joins TRBV4-3 to TRBJ2-1; 7 bases map to TRBD2. CDR3 length equals 16 residues. CDR1 and CDR2 from the germline V gene are LGHNA and YSLEER. V dropped 3 bases and J dropped 6; count of bases not matched to a gene: 11. CDR3 region: CASSQGEGLEVNEQFF. CDR3 DNA sequence: TGCGCCAGCAGCCAGGGGGAGGGGTTGGAGGTCAATGAGCAGTTCTTC.

The V and J genes are TRBV7-2 and TRBJ2-5; perhaps TRBD1 as D (5 bases). With 1 base removed from V and 3 bases from J, the gap between germline ends came to 12 bases. CDR1 and CDR2 from the germline V gene are SGHTA and FQGNSA. This CDR3 spans 15 amino acids. The CDR3 nucleotides read TGTGCCAGCAGCTTAGAGTGGGGCCTTAAAGAGACCCAGTACTTC. It yields the protein CASSLEWGLKETQYF.

This clonotype was counted a few times. The gene calls are TRBV7-9 and TRBJ2-5, with 12 bases lining up with TRBD2. Trimming cost V 1 base and J 5 bases; bases outside gene matches: 8. Germline-derived CDR1 and CDR2 are SEHNR and FQNEAQ (reference sequence). The CDR3 runs 17 residues. Written as DNA, the CDR3 is TGTGCCAGCAGCTTAGGTGGACTAGCGGGATTTGAGGAGACCCAGTACTTC. Translating gives CASSLGGLAGFEETQYF.

This clonotype has only a few counts. This sequence joins TRBV19 and TRBJ1-5; D remains ambiguous. The CDR3 extends over 15 amino acids. Germline lookup yields CDR1 LNHDA and CDR2 SQIVND (reference sequence). Trimming removed 3 bases from V and 2 bases from J, with 11 bases in between. The CDR3 reads CASSMVGIRNQPQHF. In DNA, the CDR3 is TGTGCCAGTAGTATGGTCGGGATCCGCAATCAGCCCCAGCATTTT.

The V and J genes are TRBV6-5 and TRBJ1-4; possible D gene TRBD1, 5 bases. The germline V and J ends were trimmed by 3 bases and 9 bases, with 14 bases remaining between them. CDR1 MNHEY and CDR2 SVGAGI come from the germline V gene. The CDR3 sequence is 14 residues long. The CDR3: CASSYGGSGKKLFF. CDR3 nucleotides: TGTGCCAGCAGTTATGGGGGTTCGGGGAAAAAACTGTTTTTT.

This clonotype was observed many times. The chain employs TRBV20-1 and TRBJ2-1, with D possibly being TRBD1 or TRBD2 (7 bases each). V lost 6 bases, J lost 9 bases, and 24 bases lay in between. Germline CDR1 is DFQATT and CDR2 is SNEGSKA (reference sequence). CDR3 length: 15 residues. The CDR3 DNA reads TGCAGTGCCACAAGGGGGCAACTAGCGTTAGTTGAGCAGTTCTTC. Translating gives CSATRGQLALVEQFF.

The CDR3 loop is CASSFSGDQETQYF. In nucleotides, the CDR3 is TGTGCCAGCAGCTTTTCGGGGGATCAAGAGACCCAGTACTTC. The V gene is TRBV7-9, the J gene TRBJ2-5; D is possibly TRBD2 (6 bases). The CDR3 has 14 amino acids. V was pared by 3 bases and J by 2 bases, with 10 bases between. The germline CDR1 and CDR2 sequences are SEHNR and FQNEAQ (reference sequence). The whole variable domain, filled in from reference TRBV7-9 and TRBJ2-5, reads DTGVSQNPRHKITKRGQNVTFRCDPISEHNRLYWYRQTLGQGPEFLTYFQNEAQLEKSRLLSDRFSAERPKGSFSTLEIQRTEQGDSAMYLCASSFSGDQETQYFGPGTRLLVL.

This clonotype showed up many times. CDR3 sequence: CSVSQGFGNEQFF. For the CDR3, the DNA is TGCAGTGTCTCACAGGGGTTTGGAAATGAGCAGTTCTTC. The rearrangement uses TRBV20-1 and TRBJ2-1; 7 nucleotides align to TRBD1. V trimming: 7 bases; J trimming: 7 bases; junction bases outside the gene matches: 10. Germline V lookup: CDR1 DFQATT, CDR2 SNEGSKA (reference sequence). The CDR3 spans 13 residues.

This clonotype has just a few counts. The chain recombines TRBV27 with TRBJ1-1; D is possibly TRBD1 (6 bases). This CDR3 has 17 residues. V lost 6 bases and J 4 bases, leaving 24 bases between the germline ends. The germline V gene has CDR1 MNHEY and CDR2 SMNVEV (reference sequence). CDR3 region: CASSLRRSTGSGTEAFF. CDR3 coding DNA: TGTGCCAGCAGCCTACGCCGCTCTACAGGGTCGGGCACTGAAGCTTTCTTT.

J is TRBJ2-1 and V is TRBV7-3; 10 bases map to TRBD2. The V gene's germline CDR1 is SGHTA and CDR2 FQGTGA. CDR3 length: 15 residues. V trimming: 4 bases; J trimming: 5 bases; junction bases outside the gene matches: 5. In DNA, the CDR3 is TGTGCCAGCAGCTCCGGACTAGCGGCAGACAATGAGCAGTTCTTC. It is translated as CASSSGLAADNEQFF.

The chain is built from TRBV11-2 and TRBJ2-1, with 9 bases aligning to TRBD2. This CDR3 spans 15 amino acids. The V and J ends lost 0 bases and 9 bases, in that order; junction bases with no gene match: 6. The V gene's germline CDR1 is SGHAT and CDR2 FQNNGV. In nucleotides, the CDR3 is TGTGCCAGCAGCTTAGAGGCTAGCGGGATCGGTGAGCAGTTCTTC. It codes for CASSLEASGIGEQFF.

The rearrangement joins TRBV3-1 to TRBJ1-2, with D possibly being TRBD1 (6 bases). With 1 base removed from V and 4 bases from J, the gap between germline ends came to 13 bases. CDR1 and CDR2 (germline): LGHDT, YNNKEL (reference sequence). This CDR3 has 15 residues. In DNA, the CDR3 is TGTGCCAGCAGCCAAGGCCCAGGGGCCAGCTATGGCTACACCTTC. This sequence encodes CASSQGPGASYGYTF.

The rearrangement joins TRBV11-2 to TRBJ2-7, with D tentatively TRBD2 (5 bases). The V end lost 3 bases, the J end lost 9 bases, and 30 bases lay between the germline ends. The CDR3 totals 18 residues. Germline lookup yields CDR1 SGHAT and CDR2 FQNNGV. DNA for the CDR3: TGTGCCAGCAGCTTCCGGTCCGTGGAGGCGGACTGCCAAAGGACGCAGTACTTC. It encodes CASSFRSVEADCQRTQYF.

There are many counts of this clonotype. The chain combines TRBV7-9 with TRBJ2-1, with 13 bases aligning to TRBD2. Germline V gene data show CDR1 as SEHNR and CDR2 as FQNEAQ (reference sequence). Unmatched junction bases numbered 4, after V lost 5 bases and J lost 0 bases. This CDR3 has 17 residues. The CDR3 nucleotides read TGTGCCAGCAGCGGACTAGCGGGGGCGAGCTCCTACAATGAGCAGTTCTTC. Its translation: CASSGLAGASSYNEQFF.

This clonotype was counted ten times or more. The V gene is TRBV28, the J gene TRBJ2-7, with a tentative D call TRBD2 (6 bases). Germline CDR1 MDHEN, CDR2 SYDVKM. V shed 2 bases and J shed 0 bases, with 8 bases lying between them. This CDR3 comprises 14 residues. CDR3 region: CASSLDGGSYEQYF. Written as DNA, the CDR3 is TGTGCCAGCAGTTTAGACGGGGGCTCCTACGAGCAGTACTTC.